A single sample is the source of the 18 T cell receptor beta chains below, sequenced in a study of cytomegalovirus exposure and HLA in healthy donors. Method: immunoSEQ multiplex PCR; TCRdb's copy keeps in-frame clones and lacks some. The sample has around 140,000 clones, over 80% seen once; the top ten hold 4.5%. Material: PBMCs. These receptors came from a man younger than 30 in good health and CMV-seropositive.

This chain links TRBV28 with TRBJ1-2; D unclear. There are 13 residues in the CDR3. Deletions cut 5 bases from V and 5 bases from J, with 12 bases between. Germline values: CDR1 MDHEN, CDR2 SYDVKM. The CDR3 loop is CASSLPSVYGYTF. The CDR3 DNA reads TGTGCCAGCAGTCTCCCGTCAGTATATGGCTACACCTTC.

V usage is TRBV12-5 and J usage is TRBJ1-5; D not resolved. The CDR3 runs to 13 residues. In germline, CDR1 is LGHNT, CDR2 FRNRAP. V was pared by 8 bases and J by 2 bases, with 10 bases between. CDR3: CASSAGRNQPQHF. CDR3 nucleotides: TGTGCTAGTTCGGCGGGCCGCAATCAGCCCCAGCATTTT.

The chain couples TRBV30 to TRBJ1-1; D remains unclear. Germline CDR1 is GTSNPN and CDR2 is SVGIG (reference sequence). V lost 4 bases to trimming and J lost 5 bases, with 17 bases between them. The CDR3 runs 14 residues. The CDR3: CAWKTRVLGTEAFF. Here the CDR3 DNA reads TGTGCCTGGAAAACGCGGGTACTGGGGACTGAAGCTTTCTTT.

The chain recombines TRBV18 with TRBJ2-1; the match to TRBD1 covers 7 bases. Germline assignment: CDR1 KGHSH and CDR2 LQKENI. With 4 bases clipped from V and 6 bases from J, the junction kept 6 bases outside the gene matches. The CDR3 loop spans 14 amino acids. The CDR3 DNA is TGTGCCAGCTCACTATCACAGGGGAGCAATGAGCAGTTCTTC. This encodes CASSLSQGSNEQFF.

The chain couples TRBV28 to TRBJ1-5; 7 bases map to TRBD1. Trimming cost V 2 bases and J 7 bases; bases outside gene matches: 11. CDR3 size: 16 residues. CDR1 is MDHEN and CDR2 is SYDVKM in the germline V gene. Here the CDR3 DNA reads TGTGCCAGCAGTTTAAGAAGACAGGGAATAGGGCAGCCCCAGCATTTT. It is translated as CASSLRRQGIGQPQHF.

This rearrangement joins TRBV27 to TRBJ2-7; 9 bases align to TRBD1. The CDR3 sequence is 15 residues long. From germline, CDR1 is MNHEY and CDR2 SMNVEV (reference sequence). V shed 6 bases and J 2 bases; nucleotides not matched to a gene: 8. Written as DNA, the CDR3 is TGTGCCAGCAGCCAGGGACAGGGTGGAACCTACGAGCAGTACTTC. Translating it yields CASSQGQGGTYEQYF.

The rearrangement links TRBV18 to TRBJ1-5, with a tentative D call TRBD1 (5 bases). The germline V and J ends were trimmed by 0 bases and 0 bases, with 21 bases remaining between them. Germline lookup yields CDR1 KGHSH and CDR2 LQKENI. The CDR3 has 20 residues. CDR3 sequence (DNA): TGTGCCAGCTCACCACCGGGTCGGACGGAGGAGGGGTATAGCAATCAGCCCCAGCATTTT. Protein sequence: CASSPPGRTEEGYSNQPQHF. Looking up the rest from reference TRBV18 and TRBJ1-5 gives the full variable domain: NAGVMQNPRHLVRRRGQEARLRCSPMKGHSHVYWYRQLPEEGLKFMVYLQKENIIDESGMPKERFSAEFPKEGPSILRIQQVVRGDSAAYFCASSPPGRTEEGYSNQPQHFGDGTRLSIL.

The V and J genes are TRBV5-1 and TRBJ1-6, with TRBD1 identical over 8 bases. Losses at the gene ends were 5 bases for V and 8 bases for J; bases not matched to a gene: 3. Per germline, CDR1 SGHRS and CDR2 YFSETQ. The CDR3 runs to 13 residues. In DNA, the CDR3 is TGCGCCAGCAGGGGACAGGAGTATTCACCCCTCCACTTT. Protein: CASRGQEYSPLHF. Full variable domain (missing parts from reference TRBV5-1 and TRBJ1-6): KAGVTQTPRYLIKTRGQQVTLSCSPISGHRSVSWYQQTPGQGLQFLFEYFSETQRNKGNFPGRFSGRQFSNSRSEMNVSTLELGDSALYLCASRGQEYSPLHFGNGTRLTVT.

The gene calls are TRBV7-8 and TRBJ1-5; possibly TRBD1 for D (5 bases). Germline CDR1 reads SGHVS; CDR2 reads FQNEAQ. CDR3 size: 13 residues. Trimming removed 2 bases from V and 4 bases from J, with 6 bases in between. CDR3 sequence reads: CASSLQGNQPQHF. For the CDR3, the DNA is TGTGCCAGCAGCTTACAGGGTAATCAGCCCCAGCATTTT.

The gene calls are TRBV5-5 and TRBJ1-2; TRBD1 aligns across 7 bases. Per the germline V gene, CDR1 is SGHKS and CDR2 is YYEKEE (reference sequence). V was clipped by 4 bases and J by 4 bases; unmatched bases: 16. This CDR3 is built from 17 residues. CDR3 DNA: TGTGCCAGCAGCCCCAGACAGGGAACCTTATTCCGCTATGGCTACACCTTC. Encoded protein: CASSPRQGTLFRYGYTF.

The gene calls are TRBV19 and TRBJ1-5; D call uncertain. CDR3 size: 16 residues. V was shortened by 0 bases and J by 6 bases, with 15 bases between the two germline ends. The germline V gene has CDR1 LNHDA and CDR2 SQIVND (reference sequence). This CDR3 reads CASSIDPQGPGQPQHF. The CDR3 DNA is TGTGCCAGTAGTATAGACCCTCAAGGTCCGGGTCAGCCCCAGCATTTT.

This chain links TRBV7-9 with TRBJ1-6; D possibly corresponds to TRBD1 (5 bases). The germline V gene encodes CDR1 SEHNR and CDR2 FQNEAQ (reference sequence). The germline V and J ends were trimmed by 3 bases and 6 bases, with 15 bases remaining between them. The CDR3 has 16 amino acids. CDR3 sequence reads: CASSLSDRDSNSPLHF. The CDR3 nucleotides read TGTGCCAGCAGCTTGTCCGACAGAGACTCTAATTCACCCCTCCACTTT. Full variable domain (missing parts from reference TRBV7-9 and TRBJ1-6): DTGVSQNPRHKITKRGQNVTFRCDPISEHNRLYWYRQTLGQGPEFLTYFQNEAQLEKSRLLSDRFSAERPKGSFSTLEIQRTEQGDSAMYLCASSLSDRDSNSPLHFGNGTRLTVT.

The genes are TRBV7-9 and TRBJ2-7; 8 positions match TRBD1. J lost 3 bases, V lost 5 bases, and 6 bases had no gene match. The CDR3 length is 14 residues. The germline gives CDR1 SEHNR, CDR2 FQNEAQ (reference sequence). The CDR3 is CASSRGQESYEQYF. In nucleotides, the CDR3 is TGTGCCAGCAGCCGGGGACAGGAGAGCTACGAGCAGTACTTC.

V and J are TRBV10-3 and TRBJ2-2, with 8 bases aligning to TRBD2. V gave up 3 bases and J gave up 5 bases; unmatched junction bases: 8. CDR1 is ENHRY, CDR2 SYGVKD, per germline. CDR3 size: 16 residues. The DNA of the CDR3 is TGTGCCATCAGTGATGGACCGACTAGCGCGACCGGGGAGCTGTTTTTT. Amino acids: CAISDGPTSATGELFF.

The V and J genes are TRBV21-1 and TRBJ1-2. TRBV21-1 is classified as a pseudogene. This CDR3 has 16 residues. The CDR3 DNA sequence: TGTGCCAACCCTAAGGCGTCACCGACTGCTAACTATGGCTACACCTTC. Translated, it gives CANPKASPTANYGYTF.

This chain joins TRBV30 and TRBJ1-3, with 8 positions matching TRBD1. The CDR3 loop spans 14 amino acids. Germline values: CDR1 GTSNPN, CDR2 SVGIG (reference sequence). The V gene end was trimmed by 3 bases and the J gene end by 4 bases; junction bases not matched to a gene: 5. CDR3 nucleotides: TGTGCCTGGAGGCAGGGGGCGGTAGGAAACACCATATATTTT. Its translation: CAWRQGAVGNTIYF.

The V and J genes are TRBV18 and TRBJ2-1, with 13 nucleotides matching TRBD2. The germline gives CDR1 KGHSH, CDR2 LQKENI. The CDR3 is made up of 19 amino acids. V lost 3 bases and J lost 0; bases outside the gene matches: 8. CDR3 sequence reads: CASSPRTSGGLSSYNEQFF. The CDR3 region has the DNA TGTGCCAGCTCACCTAGGACTAGCGGGGGTCTGAGCTCCTACAATGAGCAGTTCTTC.

This clone was recorded once. The chain links TRBV10-1 to TRBJ2-5; possible D gene TRBD2, 5 bases. The CDR3 totals 12 residues. Deletions cut 7 bases from V and 7 bases from J, with 13 bases between. Germline V gene lookup returns CDR1 WNHNN and CDR2 SYGVQD (reference sequence). CDR3 in DNA: TGCGCCAGCAATCTAGCTTCGGGGACCCAGTACTTC. This gives the protein CASNLASGTQYF.